Listed here are 29 T cell receptor beta chains from one sample, sequenced in a study of control samples from healthy donors and cancer patients. Method: immunoSEQ multiplex PCR; TCRdb's copy keeps in-frame clones and lacks some. Among under 80,000 clones listed, approximately 94% were seen once. The source material was blood. Receptors originate from a woman under 40 in good health.

The chain links TRBV9 to TRBJ1-3; D is undetermined. This CDR3 has 15 residues. Germline CDR1 reads SGDLS; CDR2 reads YYNGEE. V lost 2 bases and J 0 bases, leaving 9 bases between the germline ends. The CDR3 protein is CASSVEGSSGNTIYF. The DNA for the CDR3 is TGTGCCAGCAGCGTCGAGGGATCCTCTGGAAACACCATATATTTT.

V usage is TRBV5-1 and J usage is TRBJ1-1; 8 bases align to TRBD1. V lost 4 bases, J lost 0 bases, and 11 bases stayed unmatched. The CDR3 length is 17 residues. From germline, CDR1 is SGHRS and CDR2 YFSETQ. CDR3 loop: CASSPTRQGRMNTEAFF. The CDR3 DNA reads as TGCGCCAGCAGCCCGACGCGACAGGGGCGCATGAACACTGAAGCTTTCTTT.

The J gene is TRBJ1-6, the V gene TRBV11-2, with 11 positions matching TRBD1. Looked up from germline, CDR1 is SGHAT and CDR2 is FQNNGV. V lost 5 bases, J lost 9 bases, and 3 bases stayed unmatched. This CDR3 is built from 14 residues. In nucleotides, the CDR3 is TGTGCCAGCAGCCAAGGGACAGGGGGTTCACCCCTCCACTTT. Translating gives CASSQGTGGSPLHF.

The chain recombines TRBV7-2 with TRBJ1-5, with D unresolved. This CDR3 is built from 13 residues. Germline V gene lookup returns CDR1 SGHTA and CDR2 FQGNSA. V was pared by 4 bases and J by 4 bases, with 8 bases between. The CDR3 DNA reads TGTGCCAGCAGCTCACAGAAGAATCAGCCCCAGCATTTT. Translating it yields CASSSQKNQPQHF.

The rearrangement uses TRBV4-1 and TRBJ1-1; D might be TRBD1 (6 bases). The V and J ends lost 1 base and 2 bases respectively, with 14 bases between them. This CDR3 is built from 16 residues. Germline assignment: CDR1 MGHRA and CDR2 YSYEKL. In nucleotides, the CDR3 is TGCGCCAGCAGCCAAGGTCTGGGACACGAAAACACTGAAGCTTTCTTT. It specifies CASSQGLGHENTEAFF.

The chain employs TRBV18 and TRBJ1-2; perhaps TRBD1 as D (5 bases). V gave up 3 bases and J gave up 2 bases, with 22 bases separating them. Germline assignment: CDR1 KGHSH and CDR2 LQKENI. The CDR3 is 18 amino acids. The CDR3 sequence: CASSPVSGRVQGNYGYTF. In nucleotides, the CDR3 is TGTGCCAGCTCACCTGTTTCAGGGAGGGTGCAGGGAAACTATGGCTACACCTTC.

The chain employs TRBV13 and TRBJ2-1, with D possibly TRBD1 on 5 matching bases. CDR1 PRHDT and CDR2 FYEKMQ come from the germline V gene (reference sequence). The CDR3 has 15 residues. Trimming took off 2 bases at V and 0 bases at J, with 8 bases between the two ends. CDR3 region: CASSLRGFSYNEQFF. CDR3 nucleotides: TGTGCCAGCAGCTTAAGGGGATTCTCCTACAATGAGCAGTTCTTC.

J is TRBJ1-1 and V is TRBV11-2; the D is unclear. With 4 bases removed from V and 4 bases from J, the gap between germline ends came to 13 bases. This CDR3 is built from 14 residues. Germline V lookup: CDR1 SGHAT, CDR2 FQNNGV. The CDR3 reads CASSSQWRTTEAFF. CDR3 DNA sequence: TGTGCCAGCAGCTCCCAGTGGAGGACCACTGAAGCTTTCTTT. Drawing the rest from reference TRBV11-2 and TRBJ1-1, the complete variable domain is EAGVAQSPRYKIIEKRQSVAFWCNPISGHATLYWYQQILGQGPKLLIQFQNNGVVDDSQLPKDRFSAERLKGVDSTLKIQPAKLEDSAVYLCASSSQWRTTEAFFGQGTRLTVV.

The chain carries TRBV19 and TRBJ1-6; TRBD1 is a possible D gene (5 bases). Germline CDR1 LNHDA, CDR2 SQIVND (reference sequence). This CDR3 spans 13 amino acids. The ends were cut back, 7 bases at V and 10 bases at J, with 14 bases in the middle. The CDR3 nucleotides are TGTGCCAGTACAAAACGGGGCGGGTCACCCCTCCACTTT. It encodes CASTKRGGSPLHF.

The rearrangement joins TRBV27 to TRBJ2-3; D possibly corresponds to TRBD1 (5 bases). V dropped 4 bases and J dropped 5 bases, with 19 bases sitting between them. Germline assignment: CDR1 MNHEY and CDR2 SMNVEV (reference sequence). The CDR3 spans 16 residues. The CDR3 reads CASSSEGAGPGDTQYF. The CDR3 DNA reads TGTGCCAGCAGTTCCGAAGGGGCCGGGCCGGGAGATACGCAGTATTTT.

The V call is TRBV14, the J call TRBJ1-2; D not certain. Germline V gene lookup returns CDR1 SGHDN and CDR2 FVKESK. The V end was cut by 1 base, the J end by 4 bases, with 7 bases between. This CDR3 region has 13 residues. The chain's CDR3 is CASSQGWVYGYTF. The CDR3 nucleotides read TGTGCCAGCAGCCAAGGCTGGGTCTATGGCTACACCTTC. Together with reference TRBV14 and TRBJ1-2, the CDR3 gives the full variable domain: EAGVTQFPSHSVIEKGQTVTLRCDPISGHDNLYWYRRVMGKEIKFLLHFVKESKQDESGMPNNRFLAERTGGTYSTLKVQPAELEDSGVYFCASSQGWVYGYTFGSGTRLTVV.

This rearrangement joins TRBV27 to TRBJ1-6; TRBD1 might be the D (6 bases). The CDR3 sequence is 16 residues long. V was cut by 6 bases and J by 6 bases, with 18 bases left in between. The germline gives CDR1 MNHEY, CDR2 SMNVEV (reference sequence). The CDR3 protein is CASSQEGGAFNSPLHF. DNA for the CDR3: TGTGCCAGCAGCCAAGAAGGGGGGGCCTTTAATTCACCCCTCCACTTT.

The chain couples TRBV21-1 to TRBJ1-5; TRBD1, the table's D call, lacks a check against the DNA. TRBV21-1 is tagged as a pseudogene. The CDR3 sequence is 14 residues long. CDR3 sequence (DNA): TGTGCCAGCAGCCTTGACAGATTAGGACAGCCCCAGCATTTT. Encoded protein: CASSLDRLGQPQHF.

This clone was seen only a few times. The V call is TRBV3-1 (or the pseudogene TRBV3-2), the J call TRBJ1-2; tentatively, D is TRBD1 (6 bases). Per the germline V gene, CDR1 is LGHDT and CDR2 is YNNKEL (reference sequence). Trimming cost V 0 bases and J 6 bases, with 14 bases left between them. The CDR3 runs 15 residues. This CDR3 reads CASSQEGAGRDGYTF. Here the CDR3 DNA reads TGTGCCAGCAGCCAAGAGGGGGCTGGGAGGGATGGCTACACCTTC.

Worth noting for this clone: Germline and junction disagree at one end, which may indicate a read error. The V call is TRBV12-5, the J call TRBJ2-5; D could derive from TRBD1 or TRBD2 (5 bases each). The CDR3 extends over 11 amino acids. Germline loops: CDR1 LGHNT, CDR2 FRNRAP. As DNA, the CDR3 is TGTGCTAGTGGTTTAGGGACCCCATTGGACTTC. It specifies CASGLGTPLDF.

The chain recombines TRBV11-3 with TRBJ1-1; D ambiguous. This CDR3 has 13 amino acids. Germline CDR1 reads SGHNT; CDR2 reads YENEEA. Trimming removed 1 base at V and 10 bases at J, with 13 bases between. CDR3: CASSLVVGRGAFF. In nucleotides, the CDR3 is TGTGCCAGCAGCTTAGTCGTGGGGAGAGGAGCTTTCTTT.

Details on this clone: Other DNA variants within this sample encode the same CDR3. This chain uses TRBV29-1 with TRBJ1-1; 7 bases line up with TRBD1. Per the germline V gene, CDR1 is SQVTM and CDR2 is ANQGSEA. This CDR3 has 13 residues. The J segment lost 1 base and the V segment lost 2 bases, leaving 1 base of the junction unmatched. The CDR3 loop reads CSVENRGNTEAFF. In DNA form, the CDR3 reads TGCAGCGTTGAAAACAGGGGGAACACTGAAGCTTTCTTT.

The chain joins TRBV6-7 to TRBJ1-1, with D maybe TRBD1 (6 bases). TRBV6-7 is filed as an ORF, its function uncertain. The CDR3 loop spans 15 amino acids. Deletions cut 0 bases from V and 6 bases from J, with 14 bases between. The CDR3 nucleotides read TGTGCCAGCAGTTACTCGCGTACAGGGTCTGCTGAAGCTTTCTTT. This translates into CASSYSRTGSAEAFF.

The chain couples TRBV6-5 to TRBJ1-2, with a possible D match to TRBD1 (5 bases). The CDR3 consists of 14 residues. V dropped 3 bases and J dropped 3 bases, with 11 bases sitting between them. Germline CDR1 reads MNHEY; CDR2 reads SVGAGI. The CDR3 DNA follows: TGTGCCAGCAGTTATCGAGGGACGGACTATGGCTACACCTTC. As protein: CASSYRGTDYGYTF.

With respect to this clone: One end of the junction fails to match germline, which may point to a read error. CDR3 nucleotides: TGTGCTAGCAGCTTAAATAGGACTAGCGGGGGGGCCCACTACGAGCAGTACTTC. Its translation: CASSLNRTSGGAHYEQYF. This chain connects TRBV7-7 to TRBJ2-7, with 15 bases fitting TRBD2. In germline, CDR1 is SSHAT, CDR2 FNYEAQ (reference sequence). The CDR3 spans 18 residues. Complete variable domain (other parts from reference TRBV7-7 and TRBJ2-7): GAGVSQSPRYKVTKRGQDVTLRCDPISSHATLYWYQQALGQGPEFLTYFNYEAQPDKSGLPSDRFSAERPEGSISTLTIQRTEQRDSAMYRCASSLNRTSGGAHYEQYFGPGTRLTVT.

This clone was recorded only once. The chain links TRBV10-3 to TRBJ2-5; TRBD2 is a possible D gene (6 bases). Trimming removed 0 bases at V and 1 base at J, with 12 bases between. The germline V gene has CDR1 ENHRY and CDR2 SYGVKD. CDR3 length equals 16 residues. The DNA of the CDR3 is TGTGCCATCAGTGAGTCGCCTCTAGCGAGCCAAGAGACCCAGTACTTC. It is translated as CAISESPLASQETQYF.

V is TRBV5-1 and J is TRBJ2-5; no definite D call. Germline lookup yields CDR1 SGHRS and CDR2 YFSETQ. This CDR3 region has 15 residues. V was shortened by 0 bases and J by 2 bases, with 11 bases between the two germline ends. The CDR3 here is CASSLVTSAQETQYF. The DNA of the CDR3 is TGCGCCAGCAGCTTGGTGACTTCGGCACAAGAGACCCAGTACTTC.

About this clone: The junction differs from germline at one of its ends, possibly a read error. The chain links TRBV3-1 (or the pseudogene TRBV3-2) to TRBJ2-3; 9 positions agree with TRBD2. This CDR3 spans 17 amino acids. In germline, CDR1 is LGHDT, CDR2 YNNKEL (reference sequence). DNA for the CDR3: TGTGCCGGCAGCCAAGAATCCTTAGCGGGGGCCACAGATACGCAGTATTTT. Protein product: CAGSQESLAGATDTQYF.

The J gene is TRBJ1-1, the V gene TRBV11-2, with D possibly TRBD1 on 5 matching bases. The V end lost 2 bases, the J end lost 4 bases, and 17 bases lay between the germline ends. Germline CDR1 is SGHAT and CDR2 is FQNNGV. This CDR3 is 16 amino acids long. The CDR3 spells CASSLSIRAQGTEAFF. Written as DNA, the CDR3 is TGTGCCAGCAGCTTATCAATCCGGGCCCAGGGCACTGAAGCTTTCTTT.

The V call is TRBV6-5, the J call TRBJ1-5, with a weak D call TRBD1 (5 bases). The germline V gene encodes CDR1 MNHEY and CDR2 SVGAGI. The CDR3 has 13 residues. V was trimmed by 7 bases and J by 1 base, leaving 8 bases between them. The CDR3 region has the DNA TGTGCCAGCAAGAGGGACAGCAATCAGCCCCAGCATTTT. This encodes CASKRDSNQPQHF.

This sequence joins TRBV27 and TRBJ2-5; perhaps TRBD2 as D (6 bases). Germline loops: CDR1 MNHEY, CDR2 SMNVEV (reference sequence). The CDR3 runs 15 residues. V lost 8 bases and J lost 1, with 17 bases in between. In DNA form, the CDR3 reads TGTGCCAGCGGGGGGTCTGGGGGATTCCAAGAGACCCAGTACTTC. Encoded protein: CASGGSGGFQETQYF.

The gene calls are TRBV18 and TRBJ2-1; 11 nucleotides align to TRBD2. The CDR3 is 18 residues long. The germline gives CDR1 KGHSH, CDR2 LQKENI. Trimming cost V 3 bases and J 5 bases; bases outside gene matches: 12. The CDR3 DNA sequence: TGTGCCAGCTCACCTTGGCCGGCGGGGACTAGCGGAAACAATGAGCAGTTCTTC. The encoded protein is CASSPWPAGTSGNNEQFF. Full variable domain (remainder filled in from reference TRBV18 and TRBJ2-1): NAGVMQNPRHLVRRRGQEARLRCSPMKGHSHVYWYRQLPEEGLKFMVYLQKENIIDESGMPKERFSAEFPKEGPSILRIQQVVRGDSAAYFCASSPWPAGTSGNNEQFFGPGTRLTVL.

This sequence joins TRBV7-9 and TRBJ2-3, with D tentatively TRBD2 (6 bases). Trimming stripped 5 bases from V and 6 bases from J, with 6 bases between. Germline CDR1 and CDR2: SEHNR and FQNEAQ (reference sequence). This CDR3 spans 11 amino acids. The CDR3 DNA sequence: TGTGCCAGCAGCGGGGGGGATACGCAGTATTTT. Protein product: CASSGGDTQYF.

The sample holds one count of this clone. The CDR3: CASSLLGGAKAEQFF. In DNA form, the CDR3 reads TGTGCCAGCAGTTTATTGGGAGGAGCGAAAGCCGAGCAGTTCTTC. The J gene is TRBJ2-1, the V gene TRBV27; D is possibly TRBD2 (6 bases). V lost 1 base and J lost 10, with 17 bases in between. This CDR3 is built from 15 residues. Germline V CDR1 and CDR2: MNHEY, SMNVEV (reference sequence).